These 25 T cell receptor beta chains share one sample of origin, sequenced in a study of blood T cell repertoires in COVID-19. Produced via immunoSEQ multiplex PCR; TCRdb's table is partial and in-frame only. The data contain roughly 87,000 clones, 80% to 90% of them singletons. The sequenced material came from peripheral blood. Every receptor here comes from a woman older than 75 with active COVID-19.

The chain couples TRBV15 to TRBJ2-7; TRBD2 matches at 12 bases. Germline CDR1 reads LNHNV; CDR2 reads YYDKDF (reference sequence). The J segment lost 4 bases and the V segment lost 1 base, leaving 8 bases of the junction unmatched. The CDR3 is 17 amino acids. Written as DNA, the CDR3 is TGTGCCACCAGCAGAGCACGAGCCGGGACTAGCGGGTACGAGCAGTACTTC. Protein: CATSRARAGTSGYEQYF. Looking up the rest from reference TRBV15 and TRBJ2-7 gives the full variable domain: DAMVIQNPRYQVTQFGKPVTLSCSQTLNHNVMYWYQQKSSQAPKLLFHYYDKDFNNEADTPDNFQSRRPNTSFCFLDIRSPGLGDTAMYLCATSRARAGTSGYEQYFGPGTRLTVT.

The V gene is TRBV7-2, the J gene TRBJ2-1; 7 nucleotides line up with TRBD2. V was clipped by 8 bases and J by 8 bases; unmatched bases: 15. The CDR3 has 15 amino acids. The germline CDR1 and CDR2 sequences are SGHTA and FQGNSA. The CDR3 DNA sequence: TGTGCCAGCGGTGTGGGAGGGCCGTCAATCGATGAGCAGTTCTTC. Protein: CASGVGGPSIDEQFF.

The genes are TRBV6-5 and TRBJ2-7; D uncertain. V was clipped by 2 bases and J by 0 bases, with 11 bases between them. The CDR3 contains 15 residues. CDR1 and CDR2 (germline): MNHEY, SVGAGI. The CDR3 here is CASSYRATGSYEQYF. CDR3 DNA: TGTGCCAGCAGTTACCGTGCCACCGGCTCCTACGAGCAGTACTTC.

The genes are TRBV27 and TRBJ2-1; 7 bases are shared with TRBD2. The germline V gene encodes CDR1 MNHEY and CDR2 SMNVEV (reference sequence). Germline trimming cut 5 bases from V and 3 bases from J; bases unmatched to any gene: 7. This CDR3 spans 15 amino acids. CDR3 sequence reads: CASSGISSGYNEQFF. The CDR3 DNA reads as TGTGCCAGCAGTGGGATATCTAGCGGCTACAATGAGCAGTTCTTC.

The CDR3: CASSPGQSYEQYF. The CDR3 nucleotides read TGTGCCAGCAGCCCGGGACAGTCCTACGAGCAGTACTTC. The rearrangement joins TRBV11-2 to TRBJ2-7; TRBD1 matches at 7 bases. After removal of 5 bases from V and 1 base from J, the junction contained 2 bases not matched to a gene. The CDR3 runs 13 residues. Germline CDR1 SGHAT, CDR2 FQNNGV. The full variable domain, in which reference TRBV11-2 and TRBJ2-7 provide the parts outside the CDR3, is EAGVAQSPRYKIIEKRQSVAFWCNPISGHATLYWYQQILGQGPKLLIQFQNNGVVDDSQLPKDRFSAERLKGVDSTLKIQPAKLEDSAVYLCASSPGQSYEQYFGPGTRLTVT.

This sequence joins TRBV7-8 and TRBJ2-5; TRBD2 matches 10 bases. The CDR3 spans 18 residues. Germline V gene data show CDR1 as SGHVS and CDR2 as FQNEAQ. Unmatched junction bases numbered 11, after V lost 0 bases and J lost 4 bases. The CDR3 is CASSLAASGSGWRETQYF. CDR3 DNA sequence: TGTGCCAGCAGCTTAGCTGCTAGCGGGAGTGGGTGGCGAGAGACCCAGTACTTC. Looking up the rest from reference TRBV7-8 and TRBJ2-5 gives the full variable domain: GAGVSQSPRYKVAKRGQDVALRCDPISGHVSLFWYQQALGQGPEFLTYFQNEAQLDKSGLPSDRFFAERPEGSVSTLKIQRTQQEDSAVYLCASSLAASGSGWRETQYFGPGTRLLVL.

The J gene is TRBJ2-7, the V gene TRBV27, with 7 bases aligning to TRBD1. Per germline, CDR1 MNHEY and CDR2 SMNVEV (reference sequence). The V segment lost 6 bases and the J segment 0 bases; nucleotides outside the gene matches: 8. CDR3 length: 15 amino acids. The CDR3 DNA sequence: TGTGCCAGCAGGACCGGACAGGTTAGCTCCTACGAGCAGTACTTC. Protein sequence: CASRTGQVSSYEQYF.

This rearrangement joins TRBV11-2 to TRBJ2-1, with no clear D. The V end lost 5 bases, the J end lost 8 bases, and 7 bases lay between the germline ends. Germline CDR1 reads SGHAT; CDR2 reads FQNNGV. The CDR3 runs to 11 residues. In DNA, the CDR3 is TGTGCCAGCAGCGCGGTGGATGAGCAGTTCTTC. It encodes CASSAVDEQFF. The variable domain in full, with the rest retrieved from reference TRBV11-2 and TRBJ2-1, is EAGVAQSPRYKIIEKRQSVAFWCNPISGHATLYWYQQILGQGPKLLIQFQNNGVVDDSQLPKDRFSAERLKGVDSTLKIQPAKLEDSAVYLCASSAVDEQFFGPGTRLTVL.

The J gene is TRBJ2-2, the V gene TRBV7-2, with no clear D. Germline CDR1 is SGHTA and CDR2 is FQGNSA. V was cut by 0 bases and J by 9 bases, with 14 bases left in between. This CDR3 region has 15 residues. CDR3: CASSLAVSLVRELFF. As DNA, the CDR3 is TGTGCCAGCAGCTTAGCGGTTAGCTTGGTCCGGGAGCTGTTTTTT.

This clone was seen a handful of times. V usage is TRBV29-1 and J usage is TRBJ2-1; TRBD2 aligns across 8 bases. CDR3 size: 12 residues. Germline V gene lookup returns CDR1 SQVTM and CDR2 ANQGSEA. Losses at the gene ends were 8 bases for V and 10 bases for J; bases not matched to a gene: 10. CDR3 in DNA: TGCAGCATCGGGGGGGCTAGCGCCGAGCAGTTCTTC. This translates into CSIGGASAEQFF.

This clone has just one count. This chain joins TRBV4-3 and TRBJ2-7; D ambiguous. The V gene lost 0 bases and the J gene lost 0 bases, with 12 bases spanning the gap. The CDR3 sequence is 16 residues long. Germline loops: CDR1 LGHNA, CDR2 YSLEER. The chain's CDR3 is CASSQESTRSSYEQYF. In nucleotides, the CDR3 is TGCGCCAGCAGCCAAGAGTCGACCCGGAGCTCCTACGAGCAGTACTTC.

The chain recombines TRBV7-2 with TRBJ2-5, with 7 bases lining up with TRBD2. In germline, CDR1 is SGHTA, CDR2 FQGNSA. The CDR3 has 14 amino acids. Germline trimming cut 3 bases from V and 6 bases from J; bases unmatched to any gene: 7. The CDR3 sequence: CASSFETSTQTQYF. The DNA of the CDR3 is TGTGCCAGCAGCTTTGAGACTAGCACGCAGACCCAGTACTTC.

This chain joins TRBV11-2 and TRBJ2-7; D may be TRBD2 (6 bases). Germline V CDR1 and CDR2: SGHAT, FQNNGV. V was cut by 5 bases and J by 3 bases, with 17 bases left in between. This CDR3 region has 15 residues. CDR3 nucleotides: TGTGCCAGCAGCCGGGACCTAGCGCGAAACTACGAGCAGTACTTC. Encoded protein: CASSRDLARNYEQYF.

The J gene is TRBJ2-2, the V gene TRBV6-2 or TRBV6-3, with 7 bases lining up with TRBD2. V lost 5 bases, J lost 7 bases, and 7 bases stayed unmatched. CDR3 length equals 14 residues. Germline CDR1 MNHEY, CDR2 SVGEGT. The CDR3 loop reads CASSDGLVVGELFF. Here the CDR3 DNA reads TGTGCCAGCAGTGACGGACTAGTGGTCGGGGAGCTGTTTTTT.

This sequence joins TRBV19 and TRBJ2-1; D gene ambiguous. V was pared by 4 bases and J by 1 base, with 5 bases between. Germline assignment: CDR1 LNHDA and CDR2 SQIVND (reference sequence). This CDR3 is built from 13 residues. CDR3 sequence reads: CASSSVSYNEQFF. The CDR3 DNA reads as TGTGCCAGTAGTAGTGTATCCTACAATGAGCAGTTCTTC.

This clone is categorized as medium-sized. The rearrangement links TRBV4-2 to TRBJ2-5, with TRBD2 matching over 7 bases. The CDR3 is made up of 20 amino acids. Losses at the gene ends were 1 base for V and 5 bases for J; bases not matched to a gene: 22. CDR1 LGHNA and CDR2 YNFKEQ come from the germline V gene. This CDR3 reads CASSQGHFVVLAGSGETQYF. Written as DNA, the CDR3 is TGTGCCAGCAGCCAAGGCCACTTCGTTGTGTTAGCGGGTAGTGGGGAGACCCAGTACTTC.

The V gene is TRBV6-5, the J gene TRBJ2-1; the match to TRBD2 covers 15 bases. Germline values: CDR1 MNHEY, CDR2 SVGAGI. V lost 6 bases and J lost 12; bases outside the gene matches: 9. This CDR3 region has 15 residues. The CDR3 DNA follows: TGTGCCAGCAGCCGGACTAGCGGGAGGGCCGGTTGGCAGTTCTTC. It yields the protein CASSRTSGRAGWQFF.

This clone was seen a single time. The rearrangement uses TRBV12-3 or TRBV12-4 and TRBJ1-5; D ambiguous. The V gene lost 8 bases and the J gene lost 1 base, with 9 bases spanning the gap. This CDR3 has 13 residues. The CDR3 spells CASATESNQPQHF. CDR3 coding DNA: TGTGCCAGCGCCACGGAGAGCAATCAGCCCCAGCATTTT.

V gene TRBV7-3 combines with J gene TRBJ2-2; D perhaps matches TRBD2 (5 bases). V gave up 1 base and J gave up 0 bases, with 12 bases separating them. There are 17 residues in the CDR3. Germline V gene lookup returns CDR1 SGHTA and CDR2 FQGTGA. This CDR3 reads CASSLRGGSANTGELFF. DNA for the CDR3: TGTGCCAGCAGCTTAAGGGGTGGGAGCGCGAACACCGGGGAGCTGTTTTTT. The whole variable domain, remainder taken from reference TRBV7-3 and TRBJ2-2, is GAGVSQTPSNKVTEKGKYVELRCDPISGHTALYWYRQSLGQGPEFLIYFQGTGAADDSGLPNDRFFAVRPEGSVSTLKIQRTERGDSAVYLCASSLRGGSANTGELFFGEGSRLTVL.

V and J are TRBV27 and TRBJ2-5; possible D gene TRBD1, 6 bases. Trimming removed 6 bases from V and 5 bases from J, with 16 bases in between. The germline CDR1 and CDR2 sequences are MNHEY and SMNVEV (reference sequence). The CDR3 runs 14 residues. The CDR3 bases are TGTGCCAGCAGGCTCGTAGGGGGAGTTGAGACCCAGTACTTC. Its protein product is CASRLVGGVETQYF.

The chain recombines TRBV21-1 with TRBJ2-3; the tabulated D call, TRBD2, remains unverified against the DNA. TRBV21-1 is tagged as a pseudogene. This CDR3 region has 23 residues. This chain's CDR3 is CASSKGDSHLLAGGPVGTDTQYF. DNA for the CDR3: TGTGCCAGCAGCAAGGGGGACAGCCATCTACTAGCGGGAGGGCCGGTTGGCACAGATACGCAGTATTTT.

The V call is TRBV19, the J call TRBJ2-2, with 8 bases matching TRBD1. V shed 7 bases, J shed 7 bases, and the junction held 11 bases outside the gene matches. Germline assignment: CDR1 LNHDA and CDR2 SQIVND (reference sequence). The CDR3 runs 15 residues. CDR3 nucleotides: TGTGCCAGTATTATGGGGACAGGTCGGCTCGGGGAGCTGTTTTTT. Protein sequence: CASIMGTGRLGELFF. The entire variable domain, with the rest obtained from reference TRBV19 and TRBJ2-2, is as follows: DGGITQSPKYLFRKEGQNVTLSCEQNLNHDAMYWYRQDPGQGLRLIYYSQIVNDFQKGDIAEGYSVSREKKESFPLTVTSAQKNPTAFYLCASIMGTGRLGELFFGEGSRLTVL.

The rearrangement links TRBV28 to TRBJ1-1; D may be TRBD1 (5 bases). Trimming cost V 6 bases and J 7 bases, with 21 bases left between them. This CDR3 has 15 residues. Germline CDR1 and CDR2: MDHEN and SYDVKM. CDR3 nucleotides: TGTGCCAGCAGGCCGGACACAGCCCGGGTGAGTGAAGCTTTCTTT. Its protein is CASRPDTARVSEAFF.

The rearrangement joins TRBV19 to TRBJ1-1; 7 bases line up with TRBD1. The germline gives CDR1 LNHDA, CDR2 SQIVND (reference sequence). The CDR3 covers 13 residues. The V gene end was trimmed by 6 bases and the J gene end by 4 bases; junction bases not matched to a gene: 5. CDR3 sequence reads: CASRIQGFTEAFF. DNA of the CDR3: TGTGCCAGTAGGATACAGGGGTTCACTGAAGCTTTCTTT.

This clone was seen a handful of times. This rearrangement joins TRBV4-2 to TRBJ1-4, with a tentative D call TRBD1 (6 bases). Trimming removed 1 base from V and 7 bases from J, with 13 bases in between. CDR3 size: 15 residues. CDR1 is LGHNA, CDR2 YNFKEQ, per germline. The CDR3 region has the DNA TGTGCCAGCAGCCAAGTTGGGGCAGGGGCTGAAAAACTGTTTTTT. The encoded protein is CASSQVGAGAEKLFF.